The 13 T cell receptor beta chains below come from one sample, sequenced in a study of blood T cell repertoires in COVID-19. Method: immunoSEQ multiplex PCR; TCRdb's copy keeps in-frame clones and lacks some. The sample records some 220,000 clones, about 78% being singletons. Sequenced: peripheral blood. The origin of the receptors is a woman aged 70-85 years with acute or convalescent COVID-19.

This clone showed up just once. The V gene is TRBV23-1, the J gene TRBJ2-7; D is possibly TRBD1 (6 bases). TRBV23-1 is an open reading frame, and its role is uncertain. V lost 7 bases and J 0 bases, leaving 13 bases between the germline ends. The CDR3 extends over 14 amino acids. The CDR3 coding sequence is TGCGCCAGCAATCAGGGGCTTCGCTCCTACGAGCAGTACGTC. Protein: CASNQGLRSYEQYV.

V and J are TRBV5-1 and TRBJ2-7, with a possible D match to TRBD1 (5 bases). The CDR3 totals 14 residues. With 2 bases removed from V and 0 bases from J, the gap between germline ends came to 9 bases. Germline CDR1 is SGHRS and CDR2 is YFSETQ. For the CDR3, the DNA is TGCGCCAGCAGCTTACAGGCGGACTCCTACGAGCAGTACTTC. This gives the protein CASSLQADSYEQYF.

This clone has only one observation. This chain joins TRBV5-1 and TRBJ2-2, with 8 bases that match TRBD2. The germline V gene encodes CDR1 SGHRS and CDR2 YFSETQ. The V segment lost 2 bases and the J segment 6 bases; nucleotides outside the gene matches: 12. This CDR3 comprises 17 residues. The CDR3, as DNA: TGCGCCAGCAGCTTCTTCGGGCGGGGGGTCCTCCCCGGGGAGCTGTTTTTT. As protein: CASSFFGRGVLPGELFF.

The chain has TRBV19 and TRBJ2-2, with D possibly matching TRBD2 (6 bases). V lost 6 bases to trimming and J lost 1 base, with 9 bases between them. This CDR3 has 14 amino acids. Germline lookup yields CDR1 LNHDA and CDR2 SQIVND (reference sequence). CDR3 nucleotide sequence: TGTGCCAGTAGGAAGGGAGGGAACACCGGGGAGCTGTTTTTT. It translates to CASRKGGNTGELFF.

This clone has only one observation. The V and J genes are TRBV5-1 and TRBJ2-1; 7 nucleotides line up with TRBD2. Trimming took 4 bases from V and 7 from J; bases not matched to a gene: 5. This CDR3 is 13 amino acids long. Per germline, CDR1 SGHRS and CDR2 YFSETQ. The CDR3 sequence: CASSPDSGNEQFF. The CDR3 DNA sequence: TGCGCCAGCAGCCCGGATAGCGGGAATGAGCAGTTCTTC.

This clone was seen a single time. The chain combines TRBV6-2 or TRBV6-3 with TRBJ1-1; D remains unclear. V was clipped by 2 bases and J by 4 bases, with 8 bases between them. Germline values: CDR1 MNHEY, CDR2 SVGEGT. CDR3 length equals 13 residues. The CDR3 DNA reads TGTGCCAGCAGTTACAGGCCAGGCACTGAAGCTTTCTTT. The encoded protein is CASSYRPGTEAFF.

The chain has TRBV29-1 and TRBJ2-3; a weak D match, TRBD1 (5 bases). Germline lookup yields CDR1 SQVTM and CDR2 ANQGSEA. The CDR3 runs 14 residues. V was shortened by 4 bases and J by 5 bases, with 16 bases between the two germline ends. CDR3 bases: TGCAGCGTTGCGTCAGGGTTTTTAGGAGATACGCAGTATTTT. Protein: CSVASGFLGDTQYF.

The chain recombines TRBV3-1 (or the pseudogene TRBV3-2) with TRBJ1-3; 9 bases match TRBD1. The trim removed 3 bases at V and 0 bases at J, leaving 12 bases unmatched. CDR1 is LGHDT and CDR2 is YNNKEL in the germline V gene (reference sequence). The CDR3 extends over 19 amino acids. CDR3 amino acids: CASSQNPRQGGGSGNTIYF. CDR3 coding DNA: TGTGCCAGCAGCCAGAACCCCCGACAGGGGGGAGGCTCTGGAAACACCATATATTTT.

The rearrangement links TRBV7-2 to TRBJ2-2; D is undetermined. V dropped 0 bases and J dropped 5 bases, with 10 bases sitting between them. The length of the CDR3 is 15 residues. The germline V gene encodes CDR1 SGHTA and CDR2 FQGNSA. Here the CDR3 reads CASSLALLSTGELFF. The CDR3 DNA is TGTGCCAGCAGCTTAGCGCTACTTTCTACCGGGGAGCTGTTTTTT.

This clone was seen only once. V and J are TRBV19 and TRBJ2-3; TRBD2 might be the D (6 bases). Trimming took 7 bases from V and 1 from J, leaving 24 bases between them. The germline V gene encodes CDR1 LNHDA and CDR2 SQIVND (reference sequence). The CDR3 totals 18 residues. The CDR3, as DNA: TGTGCCAGTACCCTTGGAGGGACCTCTGGGGGTGGCACAGATACGCAGTATTTT. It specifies CASTLGGTSGGGTDTQYF.

The DNA for the CDR3 is TGTGCCAGCAGTTTCGGGACAGGGGATTTCAATACGCAGTATTTT. This translates into CASSFGTGDFNTQYF. The chain links TRBV28 to TRBJ2-3; 10 bases line up with TRBD1. V dropped 3 bases and J dropped 7; count of bases not matched to a gene: 7. CDR3 length: 15 residues. Looked up from germline, CDR1 is MDHEN and CDR2 is SYDVKM.

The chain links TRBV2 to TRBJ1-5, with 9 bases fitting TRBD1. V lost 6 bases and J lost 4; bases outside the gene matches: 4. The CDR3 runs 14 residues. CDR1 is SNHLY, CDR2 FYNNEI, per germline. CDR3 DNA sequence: TGTGCCAGCAGGGACGACAGGGGGAATCAGCCCCAGCATTTT. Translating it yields CASRDDRGNQPQHF.

The CDR3 DNA sequence: TGTGCCTGGAGTCGACAGAGCTCTGGAAACACCATATATTTT. It translates to CAWSRQSSGNTIYF. The chain joins TRBV30 to TRBJ1-3, with D maybe TRBD1 (5 bases). Looked up from germline, CDR1 is GTSNPN and CDR2 is SVGIG (reference sequence). Between the trimmed V and J ends, which lost 2 bases and 0 bases, there was a span of 8 bases. This CDR3 region has 14 residues.